This T cell receptor beta chain was sequenced in a study of T-cell memory formation after mild COVID-19. Study-level points and caveats: The study found contracting CD4+ clones mainly in CM and EM and contracting CD8+ clones in EMRA.

The sample holds one count of this clonotype. Antigen specificity is unknown. 5'RACE primed at constant segments yielded TCR alpha and TCR beta cDNA libraries bearing sample barcodes and UMIs. TCRdb independently ran MiXCR on the 5' RACE reads; one entry per CDR3 protein. The table includes around 530,000 distinct CDR3 sequences, roughly a fifth detected once. Looked up from germline, CDR1 is SGHKS and CDR2 is YYEKEE (reference sequence). The CDR3 runs 16 residues. V was pared by 2 bases and J by 2 bases, with 4 bases of the junction left unmatched. The genes are TRBV5-5 and TRBJ2-6; 7 nucleotides match TRBD2. This TCR was recovered from an adult woman who had mild COVID-19 (a few samples of this study predate the infection). Cell type and time point are not known. Sequencing input: PBMCs or a T cell subset sorted from them (not recorded which). This CDR3 reads CASSLAGLAGANVLTF. The CDR3 DNA reads as TGTGCCAGCAGCTTAGCGGGGCTCGCTGGGGCCAACGTCCTGACTTTC.